Below, 25 T cell receptor beta chains from the same sample are listed, as sequenced in a study of beta chain features in type 1 diabetes. Sequencing targeted expressed TCRB transcripts, as all isolated RNA had been reverse transcribed. Method: immunoSEQ multiplex PCR; TCRdb's copy keeps in-frame clones and lacks some. In the table there are more than 350,000 clones, around 10% of which are singletons. Sequenced: naive CD4+ T cells from blood. Receptors were obtained from a woman between 18 and 29 years old in good health.

This clone was counted between two and nine times. The rearrangement links TRBV6-5 to TRBJ1-1; possibly TRBD1 for D (5 bases). The CDR3 runs to 14 residues. CDR1 and CDR2 (germline): MNHEY, SVGAGI. Trimming cost V 0 bases and J 3 bases, with 8 bases left between them. The CDR3: CASSYSIRDTEAFF. As DNA, the CDR3 is TGTGCCAGCAGTTACTCGATCAGGGACACTGAAGCTTTCTTT.

This chain links TRBV7-2 with TRBJ1-6; tentative D call: TRBD1 (5 bases). The length of the CDR3 is 15 residues. V lost 1 base, J lost 10 bases, and 14 bases lay in between. CDR1 is SGHTA and CDR2 is FQGNSA in the germline V gene. CDR3 sequence (DNA): TGTGCCAGCAGCTTAGAGTCGACAGTACCGTCACCCCTCCACTTT. Amino acids: CASSLESTVPSPLHF.

This clone turned up a few times. The chain combines TRBV29-1 with TRBJ2-7; D might be TRBD1 (5 bases). The germline V gene has CDR1 SQVTM and CDR2 ANQGSEA. The CDR3 is made up of 11 amino acids. The CDR3 reads CSAGQTYEQYF. The CDR3 bases are TGCTCCGCAGGGCAGACCTACGAGCAGTACTTC.

V is TRBV6-5 and J is TRBJ2-5; D is uncertain. V shed 7 bases and J shed 5 bases, with 11 bases lying between them. The CDR3 extends over 12 amino acids. The germline gives CDR1 MNHEY, CDR2 SVGAGI. CDR3 protein: CASNPRRETQYF. The CDR3 nucleotides are TGTGCCAGCAATCCTCGGCGGGAGACCCAGTACTTC.

The V and J genes are TRBV27 and TRBJ2-1; D remains ambiguous. This CDR3 spans 15 amino acids. V gave up 3 bases and J gave up 6 bases, with 15 bases separating them. The germline V gene encodes CDR1 MNHEY and CDR2 SMNVEV (reference sequence). In nucleotides, the CDR3 is TGTGCCAGCAGTTTGGGCCGGGCCCTGCCCAATGAGCAGTTCTTC. This translates into CASSLGRALPNEQFF.

CDR3 nucleotides: TGTGCCTGGAGTGTAGAGGCAGGATATGGCTACACCTTC. Its translation is CAWSVEAGYGYTF. The rearrangement uses TRBV30 and TRBJ1-2; D ambiguous. CDR3 size: 13 residues. V lost 0 bases to trimming and J lost 5 bases, with 10 bases between them. Germline CDR1 is GTSNPN and CDR2 is SVGIG (reference sequence). The full variable domain, with the rest looked up from reference TRBV30 and TRBJ1-2, is SQTIHQWPATLVQPVGSPLSLECTVEGTSNPNLYWYRQAAGRGLQLLFYSVGIGQISSEVPQNLSASRPQDRQFILSSKKLLLSDSGFYLCAWSVEAGYGYTFGSGTRLTVV.

This chain links TRBV4-3 with TRBJ2-3; possible D gene TRBD1, 6 bases. This CDR3 is built from 15 residues. Trimming shortened V by 4 bases and J by 1 base, and 12 bases separated the two germline ends. Germline CDR1 reads LGHNA; CDR2 reads YSLEER. The chain's CDR3 is CASSRGHVGTDTQYF. CDR3 bases: TGCGCCAGCAGCCGGGGGCATGTAGGCACAGATACGCAGTATTTT.

This clone has more than one count but fewer than ten. This rearrangement joins TRBV5-1 to TRBJ2-7; tentatively, D is TRBD2 (6 bases). Germline CDR1 and CDR2: SGHRS and YFSETQ. This CDR3 is 14 amino acids long. V shed 3 bases and J shed 5 bases, with 15 bases lying between them. DNA of the CDR3: TGCGCCAGCAGCTCCACCGGGTCTAGCGACGAGCAGTACGTC. It translates to CASSSTGSSDEQYV.

This clone was counted between two and nine times. The chain combines TRBV7-2 with TRBJ1-4; a weak D match, TRBD1 (6 bases). The CDR3 length is 15 residues. V gave up 7 bases and J gave up 6 bases, with 18 bases separating them. From germline, CDR1 is SGHTA and CDR2 FQGNSA. CDR3 in amino acids: CASTLRGASYEKLFF. CDR3 sequence (DNA): TGTGCCAGCACCCTAAGGGGGGCCTCCTATGAAAAACTGTTTTTT.

This clone was observed a handful of times. This rearrangement joins TRBV7-9 to TRBJ1-2; D is undetermined. CDR3 length: 13 amino acids. Looked up from germline, CDR1 is SEHNR and CDR2 is FQNEAQ (reference sequence). The V and J ends lost 1 base and 3 bases respectively, with 6 bases between them. For the CDR3, the DNA is TGTGCCAGCAGCTTAGAGGTGGACTATGGCTACACCTTC. It translates to CASSLEVDYGYTF.

This clone was seen a handful of times. The rearrangement links TRBV29-1 to TRBJ2-1; 11 bases are shared with TRBD2. V was pared by 7 bases and J by 5 bases, with 7 bases of the junction left unmatched. From germline, CDR1 is SQVTM and CDR2 ANQGSEA. The CDR3 consists of 14 residues. The CDR3 sequence: CSARLAGGHNEQFF. The DNA of the CDR3 is TGCAGCGCCCGTCTAGCGGGGGGTCACAATGAGCAGTTCTTC.

The genes are TRBV2 and TRBJ1-2, with 7 bases fitting TRBD1. There are 14 residues in the CDR3. Germline lookup yields CDR1 SNHLY and CDR2 FYNNEI. With V trimmed by 11 bases and J by 5 bases, 14 bases remained unmatched. This chain's CDR3 is CAGQRDRARYGYTF. In nucleotides, the CDR3 is TGTGCCGGACAAAGGGACAGAGCTCGTTATGGCTACACCTTC.

This clone was counted at least ten times. V is TRBV13 and J is TRBJ2-7, with D tentatively TRBD2 (5 bases). Trimming took off 6 bases at V and 3 bases at J, with 18 bases between the two ends. This CDR3 is built from 15 residues. Germline CDR1 is PRHDT and CDR2 is FYEKMQ (reference sequence). This CDR3 is CASRRRTGPDYEQYV. CDR3 DNA sequence: TGTGCCAGCAGACGGAGGACTGGCCCTGACTACGAGCAGTACGTC.

This clone has more than one count but fewer than ten. This sequence joins TRBV5-4 and TRBJ2-7; 8 bases agree with TRBD2. J gave up 6 bases and V 7 bases, and 9 bases lay outside the gene matches. Germline CDR1 reads SGHNT; CDR2 reads YYREEE (reference sequence). This CDR3 region has 13 residues. The DNA of the CDR3 is TGTGCCAGCGGCGGGAGGTCCCCCAGCGAGCAGTACTTC. This gives the protein CASGGRSPSEQYF.

V and J are TRBV9 and TRBJ2-3, with D possibly TRBD2 on 6 matching bases. CDR1 SGDLS and CDR2 YYNGEE come from the germline V gene. V was pared by 6 bases and J by 5 bases, with 16 bases between. This CDR3 has 14 residues. The CDR3 sequence is CASTPGRFKDTQYF. DNA for the CDR3: TGTGCCAGCACCCCGGGGAGGTTCAAAGATACGCAGTATTTT.

This clone was picked up a small number of times. The chain employs TRBV9 and TRBJ1-3; a weak D match, TRBD1 (6 bases). Between the trimmed V and J ends, which lost 4 bases and 2 bases, there was a span of 10 bases. Germline V lookup: CDR1 SGDLS, CDR2 YYNGEE. The CDR3 sequence is 14 residues long. CDR3 in DNA: TGTGCCAGCAGCTACAGGGATACTGGAAACACCATATATTTT. Translated, it gives CASSYRDTGNTIYF.

V usage is TRBV16 and J usage is TRBJ2-3, with 10 nucleotides matching TRBD2. This CDR3 has 16 amino acids. The V gene end was trimmed by 2 bases and the J gene end by 2 bases; junction bases not matched to a gene: 4. CDR1 KGHSY and CDR2 FQNENV come from the germline V gene. As DNA, the CDR3 is TGTGCCAGCAGCCAAGACCTAGCGGGGGCCACAGATACGCAGTATTTT. It is translated as CASSQDLAGATDTQYF.

The gene calls are TRBV7-9 and TRBJ1-4; no clear D. Germline-derived CDR1 and CDR2 are SEHNR and FQNEAQ (reference sequence). The CDR3 runs to 12 residues. V dropped 0 bases and J dropped 8 bases, with 4 bases sitting between them. The CDR3 DNA follows: TGTGCCAGCAGCTTAGCGTACGAAAAACTGTTTTTT. Encoded protein: CASSLAYEKLFF.

V and J are TRBV7-2 and TRBJ2-6; TRBD1 might be the D (5 bases). The germline gives CDR1 SGHTA, CDR2 FQGNSA. The CDR3 length is 14 residues. V was cut by 4 bases and J by 1 base, with 5 bases left in between. CDR3 DNA: TGTGCCAGCAGCTCAGGGTCTGGGGCCAACGTCCTGACTTTC. Translated, it gives CASSSGSGANVLTF. The variable domain in full, with the rest retrieved from reference TRBV7-2 and TRBJ2-6, is GAGVSQSPSNKVTEKGKDVELRCDPISGHTALYWYRQSLGQGLEFLIYFQGNSAPDKSGLPSDRFSAERTGGSVSTLTIQRTQQEDSAVYLCASSSGSGANVLTFGAGSRLTVL.

Only a few counts were recorded for this clone. The chain links TRBV2 to TRBJ2-1, with TRBD1 matching 7 bases. The CDR3 runs 17 residues. The V gene end was trimmed by 6 bases and the J gene end by 0 bases; junction bases not matched to a gene: 11. Per germline, CDR1 SNHLY and CDR2 FYNNEI. CDR3 in amino acids: CASRYMTGPSSYNEQFF. CDR3 DNA: TGTGCCAGCAGGTACATGACAGGGCCGAGCTCCTACAATGAGCAGTTCTTC. Full variable domain (outside the CDR3, taken from reference TRBV2 and TRBJ2-1): EPEVTQTPSHQVTQMGQEVILRCVPISNHLYFYWYRQILGQKVEFLVSFYNNEISEKSEIFDDQFSVERPDGSNFTLKIRSTKLEDSAMYFCASRYMTGPSSYNEQFFGPGTRLTVL.

The chain combines TRBV5-4 with TRBJ2-7; the match to TRBD1 covers 7 bases. The CDR3 sequence is 14 residues long. The J segment lost 3 bases and the V segment lost 4 bases, leaving 7 bases of the junction unmatched. Germline values: CDR1 SGHNT, CDR2 YYREEE (reference sequence). CDR3 sequence reads: CASSKRGGLYEQYV. CDR3 in DNA: TGTGCCAGCAGCAAGCGAGGGGGCCTCTACGAGCAGTACGTC.

V gene TRBV28 combines with J gene TRBJ2-1; TRBD2 might be the D (6 bases). The CDR3 contains 15 residues. The germline V gene has CDR1 MDHEN and CDR2 SYDVKM. Trimming pared 6 bases from V and 6 bases from J, leaving 18 bases between. The CDR3 bases are TGTGCCAGCAGCCAACGGGAGTTCTGGGCCAATGAGCAGTTCTTC. Protein sequence: CASSQREFWANEQFF.

The table lists this clone with a count of one. The rearrangement uses TRBV4-1 and TRBJ1-2; D is uncertain. Trimming removed 1 base at V and 4 bases at J, with 10 bases between. The germline V gene has CDR1 MGHRA and CDR2 YSYEKL. The CDR3 contains 14 residues. The CDR3 region is CASSQVSQVYGYTF. In nucleotides, the CDR3 is TGCGCCAGCAGCCAAGTAAGTCAGGTCTATGGCTACACCTTC.

The chain joins TRBV30 to TRBJ1-5; TRBD1 might be the D (5 bases). CDR1 GTSNPN and CDR2 SVGIG come from the germline V gene (reference sequence). The CDR3 spans 13 residues. Trimming removed 4 bases at V and 2 bases at J, with 9 bases between. The CDR3 nucleotides read TGTGCCTGGACGAGGGGAGGCAATCAGCCCCAGCATTTT. Its protein is CAWTRGGNQPQHF.

The chain recombines TRBV4-3 with TRBJ2-7, with 12 bases matching TRBD1. V was clipped by 0 bases and J by 6 bases; unmatched bases: 3. Germline CDR1 LGHNA, CDR2 YSLEER. This CDR3 region has 15 residues. The CDR3, as DNA: TGCGCCAGCAGCCAAGAGGGACAGGGGGCGCGCGAGCAGTACTTC. This translates into CASSQEGQGAREQYF.